This record covers a single T cell receptor (beta chain). The antigen this receptor binds is unknown. No base quality values were provided; no much bigger clone lies one nucleotide off. The data belong to a study of long-term antiretroviral therapy in people with HIV (dated by TCRdb to between 2021 and 2022). The study in broad terms: The earliest samples were collected approximately a decade before the 2015 WHO recommendation for immediate ART, a period when ART was typically delayed until CD4 counts fell. A retrospective serial study tested whether ART initiation and durable HIV suppression were associated with changes in peripheral blood TRB repertoire composition and diversity. A total of 192 cryopreserved PBMC samples came from 25 to 35 adults with confirmed HIV infection and were collected serially over a mean of roughly six years (range 1-12). Among the 30 to 35 participants with HIV, around 10 were female. No cross-contamination during QIAcube processing was seen in test extractions of a monoclonal T-cell line run alongside roughly 30 polyclonal samples. General conclusions and limits of the study: Samples dated from the mid-2000s to the late 2010s, and the ART regimens used may be less effective than current ones. Starting ART was linked to a significant rise in TRB diversity, yet even after long-term ART the diversity remained significantly lower than in transplant donor controls. Expanded TRB clones identified before ART initiation dominated the repertoire at all time points, although this dominance fluctuated and declined in many PLHIV after ART. Since PBMC availability was limited, sequencing covered only the TCR beta chain, with no alpha chain pairing. Narrower CDR3 length ranges were observed in HIV repertoires than in controls, and an antigen-experienced repertoire with only a slight naive shift after ART was suggested by the network structure. Inferences about post-ART repertoire changes are limited because no data were available on ART adherence, viral resistance or therapy changes. Because pre-ART samples had limited cell numbers, profiling was done on unsorted PBMC rather than on sorted CD4+ and CD8+ T cells.

From the germline V gene, CDR1 is SGHTA and CDR2 is FQGNSA. V is cut by 4 bases and J by 5 bases, and the space between the germline ends is 17 bases. There are 15 amino acids in the CDR3, from cysteine to phenylalanine inclusive. Left in the record is the CDR3 DNA by itself, 45 bases read in frame from the first base. Inclusion was restricted to participants for whom at least one PBMC sample before ART initiation and at least two post-ART samples were available. Every participant with HIV received treatment in the United States of America. Before DNA extraction, cryopreserved samples of about 1-11 million PBMC were thawed and then washed. At the time of the earliest PBMC sample for each participant with HIV, ages ranged from about 23 to 60 years. PBMC samples from each participant spanned 1-4 timepoints before ART initiation and 2-8 timepoints after ART initiation, with a median of 7 samples. Serial HIV viral load, CD4+ T-cell count, ART history and demographic data were obtained for every participant. Using a Qiagen kit on a QIAcube, genomic DNA was extracted from unsorted PBMC, with samples processed in batches of 12.

The immunoSEQ hsTCRB v3.0 assay was used at survey level resolution to sequence the TRB variable region. A depth of roughly 35,000-50,000 T-cell genomes per sample was targeted for TRB sequencing. Pooled TRB libraries were sequenced on an Illumina MiSeq with a v3 150-cycle kit. The paper's processing steps were these. Repertoire analysis was performed in R inside a reproducible Nextflow workflow that covered QC, data transformation and analysis. LymphoSeq2, an R package for AIRR-Seq data exploration, was used to implement custom analyses. A few samples that produced fewer than 5000 total TRB sequences were removed, so under 200 HIV repertoires were analyzed. Among the 180 to 200 retained HIV repertoires, 55 to 65 were collected before ART initiation and about 130 were collected after ART initiation. Repertoires were downsampled to 5000 TRB nucleotide sequences, with summary statistics averaged over 100 downsampling iterations. Only TRB sequences with CDR3 regions of at least seven amino acids were retained for analysis. Diversity was measured with a Shannon entropy-derived clonality score and the Gini coefficient. Repertoire networks linked the top 5000 CDR3 amino acid sequences whenever two sequences differed by an edit distance of one. GLIPH2 predicted antigen specificity groups and MHC restriction for TRB CDR3 amino acid sequences. To flag known CMV, EBV, HIV or tissue antigen associations, CDR3 amino acid sequences were matched against VDJdb and McPAS-TCR. Pre-ART, post-ART and control groups were compared with Wilcoxon signed-rank tests and Holm-Bonferroni correction. TCRdb obtained this table from immuneACCESS and retained in-frame rearrangements with V and J assigned. These tables miss some clones; where compared with another copy, unresolved V genes account for less than half of the shortfall, and the remainder is unexplained. The V and J calls and clone size come from that table; D and trimming were worked out from the DNA. Present in this sample are roughly 18,000 clones, around 80% of which were seen just once. Of the sample, 7.8% is held by the ten largest clones.

This TCR derives from a woman aged 40 to 50 with HIV. The input for sequencing was unsorted PBMCs, taken at the start of antiretroviral therapy, before treatment. Recombination joined TRBV7-2 with TRBJ1-2; no D gene can be assigned with confidence. The CDR3 sequence is CASSSSMDGKYGYTF. The bases read TGTGCCAGCAGCTCCAGCATGGACGGAAAATATGGCTACACCTTC.